This TCR beta chain is drawn from a study of blood T cells in healthy people across ages. About this clonotype itself: The antigen is unknown.

Study-level findings and limits: Changes seen in expanded clonotypes were possibly confounded by donor CMV status left unknown.

The CDR3 runs to 13 residues. Germline lookup yields CDR1 SNHLY and CDR2 FYNNEI. With a J-beta primer mix and a sample-barcoded 5' primer, a second PCR ran 7 to 11 cycles. TCRdb used MiXCR to reprocess the 5' RACE reads, holding one entry per CDR3 protein. The sample carries fewer than 650,000 distinct CDR3 sequences, about a quarter recorded once. The sample was also reused in another study, on T cells of mothers and their children. That study reports: Second-round PCR products received sample barcodes and 2-4 random nucleotides from the M1S primer.

This chain connects TRBV2 to TRBJ1-4; D perhaps matches TRBD1 (5 bases). The sequence came from a boy aged 2 to 10 in good health. Sequenced sample: blood. The CDR3 is CAQHRGFNEKLFF. As DNA, the CDR3 is TGTGCTCAGCATAGGGGATTTAATGAAAAACTGTTTTTT.